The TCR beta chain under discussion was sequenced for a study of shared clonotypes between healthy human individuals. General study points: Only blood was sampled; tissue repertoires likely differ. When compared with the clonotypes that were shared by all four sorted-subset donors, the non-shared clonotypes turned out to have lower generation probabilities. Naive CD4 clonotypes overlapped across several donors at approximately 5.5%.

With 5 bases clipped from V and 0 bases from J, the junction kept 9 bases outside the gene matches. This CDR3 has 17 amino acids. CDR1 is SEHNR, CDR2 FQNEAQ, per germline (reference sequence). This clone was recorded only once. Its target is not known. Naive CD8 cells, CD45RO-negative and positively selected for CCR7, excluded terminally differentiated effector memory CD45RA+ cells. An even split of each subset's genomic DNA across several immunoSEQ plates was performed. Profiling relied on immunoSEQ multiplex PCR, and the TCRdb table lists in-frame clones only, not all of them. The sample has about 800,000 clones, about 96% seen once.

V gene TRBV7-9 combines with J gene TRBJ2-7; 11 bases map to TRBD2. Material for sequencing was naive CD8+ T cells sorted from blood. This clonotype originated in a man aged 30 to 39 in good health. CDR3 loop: CASSLLPGLADSYEQYF. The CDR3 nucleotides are TGTGCCAGCAGCCTCTTACCGGGACTAGCGGACTCCTACGAGCAGTACTTC.